A selection of T cell receptor beta chains follows, all from one sample in a study of blood T cell repertoires in COVID-19. Some clones are missing from TCRdb's copy, which holds only in-frame ones; the method was immunoSEQ multiplex PCR. The repertoire holds over 200,000 clones, with around nine tenths as singletons. The sequenced material came from PBMCs or T cells enriched from blood (not recorded which). The receptors stem from a woman aged 30 to 39 who had been exposed to COVID-19. Each CDR3 is given with its conserved first and last residue. A D gene is named only where the DNA matches it firmly. Clone sizes are given selectively: once, few, many, or a class where the clone is expanded.

>-|TRBV25-1|14|TRBJ2-7|TRBD1
CASRGQGGDYEQYF
TGTGCCAGCAGGGGACAGGGCGGAGACTACGAGCAGTACTTC
>-|TRBV4-1|13|TRBJ2-7|-
CASSQGGDYEQYF
TGCGCCAGCAGCCAAGGAGGAGATTACGAGCAGTACTTC
>-|TRBV2|13|TRBJ2-5|TRBD2
CASSPGGLETQYF
TGTGCCAGCAGTCCGGGGGGACTGGAGACCCAGTACTTC
>-|TRBV7-2|15|TRBJ1-1|-
CASSLVRGLNTEAFF
TGTGCCAGCAGCTTAGTCAGGGGCTTGAACACTGAAGCTTTCTTT
>-|TRBV5-1|13|TRBJ2-7|-
CASSSTETYEQYF
TGCGCCAGCAGCTCAACAGAGACCTACGAGCAGTACTTC
>-|TRBV9|16|TRBJ2-1|TRBD2
CASSVGSGLATNEQFF
TGTGCCAGCAGCGTAGGTTCCGGACTAGCAACCAATGAGCAGTTCTTC
>once|TRBV27|16|TRBJ2-3|TRBD2
CASSGFSGSLTDTQYF
TGTGCCAGCAGTGGTTTTAGCGGGAGTCTCACAGATACGCAGTATTTT
>once|TRBV9|15|TRBJ1-6|TRBD1
CASSGGTGNNSPLHF
TGTGCCAGCAGCGGGGGGACAGGGAACAATTCACCCCTCCACTTT
>few|TRBV7-9|15|TRBJ1-2|TRBD1
CASSSDRGRDYGYTF
TGTGCCAGCAGCTCGGACAGGGGGCGGGACTATGGCTACACCTTC
>-|TRBV19|15|TRBJ2-7|TRBD1
CASSIGTGGIYEQYF
TGTGCCAGTAGTATCGGGACAGGGGGCATCTACGAGCAGTACTTC
>-|TRBV2|14|TRBJ2-4|TRBD1
CASSLQGGKNIQYF
TGTGCCAGCAGTCTACAGGGGGGTAAAAACATTCAGTACTTC
>-|TRBV7-8|16|TRBJ2-1|TRBD1
CASSLADRESGNEQFF
TGTGCCAGCAGCTTAGCTGACAGGGAATCTGGCAATGAGCAGTTCTTC
>-|TRBV5-6|17|TRBJ2-5|TRBD2
CASSLYLAGGIQETQYF
TGTGCCAGCAGCTTATATCTAGCGGGAGGCATCCAAGAGACCCAGTACTTC
>once|TRBV24-1|16|TRBJ1-2|-
CATSDSRLRGDYGYTF
TGTGCCACCAGTGACTCCCGGCTAAGGGGTGACTATGGCTACACCTTC
>-|TRBV5-1|11|TRBJ2-3|-
CASSLRGTQYF
TGCGCCAGCAGCTTGAGGGGTACGCAGTATTTT
>-|TRBV5-1|10|TRBJ1-4|TRBD1
CASSSDRVIF
TGCGCCAGCAGCTCCGACAGGGTCATTTTT
>-|TRBV7-3|19|TRBJ2-3|TRBD2
CASSLKPSLGGRAGDTQYF
TGTGCCAGCAGCTTAAAGCCCTCCCTTGGCGGGAGGGCCGGAGATACGCAGTATTTT
>-|TRBV4-2|17|TRBJ1-4|-
CASSQDTGEGTNEKLFF
TGTGCCAGCAGCCAAGATACGGGGGAGGGAACTAATGAAAAACTGTTTTTT
>-|TRBV7-9|17|TRBJ2-7|-
CASSPIPFGQTFYEQYF
TGTGCCAGCAGCCCCATTCCATTTGGACAGACTTTCTACGAGCAGTACTTC
>-|TRBV5-4|16|TRBJ2-3|TRBD2
CASSLGRGGRTDTQYF
TGTGCCAGCAGCTTGGGTCGGGGCGGGAGGACAGATACGCAGTATTTT
>once|TRBV9|16|TRBJ2-1|-
CASSVDSRGTYNEQFF
TGTGCCAGCAGCGTAGATAGCAGGGGAACCTACAATGAGCAGTTCTTC
>-|TRBV2|14|TRBJ1-2|-
CASSEVAEINGYTF
TGTGCCAGCAGTGAGGTGGCGGAGATCAATGGCTACACCTTC
>once|TRBV5-6|15|TRBJ2-3|TRBD2
CASSFAGEGLDTQYF
TGTGCCAGCAGCTTTGCGGGAGAAGGTTTAGATACGCAGTATTTT
>-|TRBV7-4|15|TRBJ1-1|-
CASSSLMRANTEAFF
TGTGCCAGCAGCTCCCTTATGAGGGCGAACACTGAAGCTTTCTTT
>-|TRBV7-9|14|TRBJ1-3|-
CASSSGRSGNTIYF
TGTGCCAGCAGCTCGGGTCGCTCTGGAAACACCATATATTTT
>-|TRBV18|14|TRBJ1-2|-
CASSPRQEDYGYTF
TGTGCCAGCTCACCACGGCAGGAGGATTATGGCTACACCTTC
>once|TRBV12-3/TRBV12-4|13|TRBJ1-2|TRBD1
CASSLQGASGYTF
TGTGCCAGCAGCCTACAGGGGGCGAGCGGCTACACCTTC
>-|TRBV30|14|TRBJ2-5|TRBD1
CAWSLTGGTSTQYF
TGTGCCTGGAGCCTAACAGGGGGCACATCGACCCAGTACTTC
>-|TRBV2|14|TRBJ2-7|-
CASRAGTWGYEQYF
TGTGCCAGCAGGGCCGGGACATGGGGCTACGAGCAGTACTTC
>-|TRBV5-1|17|TRBJ2-7|TRBD1
CASSFGTGGISTYEQYF
TGCGCCAGCAGCTTCGGGACAGGGGGGATTAGCACCTACGAGCAGTACTTC
>-|TRBV20-1|15|TRBJ2-7|-
CSASPSAGDSYEQYF
TGCAGTGCTAGTCCGTCAGCGGGTGACTCCTACGAGCAGTACTTC
>-|TRBV19|14|TRBJ1-1|-
CASSIESQNTEAFF
TGTGCCAGTAGTATAGAATCCCAGAACACTGAAGCTTTCTTT
>-|TRBV19|14|TRBJ1-5|TRBD1
CASSMDRGIQPQHF
TGTGCCAGTAGTATGGACAGGGGAATTCAGCCCCAGCATTTT
>-|TRBV6-5|14|TRBJ1-2|-
CASSLQPRIGGYTF
TGTGCCAGCAGTCTTCAGCCGAGGATAGGTGGCTACACCTTC
>-|TRBV27|11|TRBJ2-5|-
CASSFSGTQYF
TGTGCCAGCAGTTTTTCGGGGACCCAGTACTTC
>-|TRBV2|15|TRBJ2-7|TRBD1
CASSHLQGPTYEQYF
TGTGCCAGCAGCCACTTACAGGGGCCCACCTACGAGCAGTACTTC
>-|TRBV9|17|TRBJ1-4|-
CASSVGGGLVPNEKLFF
TGTGCCAGCAGCGTAGGAGGAGGTCTGGTACCTAATGAAAAACTGTTTTTT
>-|TRBV7-9|13|TRBJ1-4|-
CASSFGQLEKLFF
TGTGCCAGCAGCTTCGGACAGCTTGAAAAACTGTTTTTT
>few|TRBV6-6|14|TRBJ1-5|TRBD1
CASSDRGGNQPQHF
TGTGCCAGCAGTGACAGGGGCGGCAATCAGCCCCAGCATTTT
>-|TRBV27|17|TRBJ2-1|-
CASSLTQPSENLNEQFF
TGTGCCAGCAGTTTAACCCAGCCTAGCGAGAACCTCAATGAGCAGTTCTTC
>-|TRBV27|18|TRBJ1-2|-
CASSPTTGSRNLNYGYTF
TGTGCCAGCAGTCCGACGACAGGCTCCAGAAATCTTAACTATGGCTACACCTTC